This TCR beta chain was sequenced in a study of blood T cell repertoires in COVID-19 (dated by TCRdb to the early 2020s). Background for the entire study: Samples from collaborators originated in the United States, Italy and Spain and spanned both the acute and convalescent phases of COVID-19. The material from the prospective study consisted of cDNA or gDNA derived from T cells, B-cell-depleted T cells, or PBMCs. Deeply sampled blood TCRbeta repertoires from subjects exposed to, actively infected with, or recovered from COVID-19 were included in the dataset. The repertoires were released in a freely available public database meant as a resource for research on the immune response to SARS-CoV-2. The samples were drawn from two sources: the first 160 participants of the ongoing ImmuneRACE study, and 950 to 1,500 subjects contributed by 6 global collaborators. A de-identified subject ID, COVID-19 status, age in years and sex were almost always included in the sample metadata. Where available, HLA class I and class II types were taken from metadata supplied by the sample provider and were not determined by assay-based typing. Broad study findings and their caveats: The amount of clinical and demographic metadata varied by source and participant and was provided uncurated.

The immunoSEQ Assay, a bias-controlled multiplex PCR, was used to amplify TCRbeta CDR3 regions from genomic DNA. On the authors' methods: The number of nucleated cells in each sample was estimated by amplification of reference gene primers within the assay. To quantify the absolute abundance of each unique TCRbeta CDR3 rearrangement, sequence reads were collapsed and filtered. For each sample, productive Simpson clonality was calculated as the square root of Simpson's diversity index across productive rearrangements. Imported from immuneACCESS, the table was reduced by TCRdb to in-frame sequences with V and J called. These copies leave out some clones; in studies compared against another copy, an unresolved V gene accounts for under half, and the cause of the remainder is not known. V, J and clone size derive from that table, while D and trimming were established from the DNA sequence. For this sample the table gives around 76,000 clones, of which about 85% were detected only once. Roughly 13% of the sample rests with the top ten.

CDR1 and CDR2, per the germline V gene (reference sequence), are DFQATT and SNEGSKA. The CDR3 spans 13 residues, from the cysteine through the phenylalanine. Only the CDR3 part of the read is kept: 39 bases, read in frame from the first base. Trimming removed 3 bases from V and 4 bases from J, leaving 9 bases between the germline ends. Comment on this clone: The antigen it recognizes is unknown. There are no base qualities to consult, and no much larger clone falls within one base.

One collaborating source in Seattle enrolled patients during active infection and followed them longitudinally through the course of disease. Each collaborating institution followed its own protocols to collect whole blood in K2EDTA tubes. For TCRbeta analysis, collaborators shipped samples in one of three forms: frozen whole blood, isolated PBMCs, or DNA extracted from either of those sample types. The rearranged chain carries TRBV20-1 and TRBJ2-2, with TRBD1 tentatively as D gene (7 bases match). The sequence derives from a man aged 45-65 years with COVID-19, enrolled during active disease. Sequencing was done on a sample of peripheral blood. The nucleotide sequence is given as TGCAGTGCTAGTCAGGGGGGCACCGGGGAGCTGTTTTTT. This is translated as CSASQGGTGELFF.